One and the same sample provided the 28 T cell receptor beta chains below, sequenced in a study of blood T cell repertoires in COVID-19. Using immunoSEQ multiplex PCR, the repertoire was profiled, and TCRdb retains in-frame clones only, with some absent. This sample has some 93,000 clones, with 65% to 90% found just once. Sequencing was carried out using peripheral blood. The receptors shown here come from a man aged 55 to 70 with acute or convalescent COVID-19.

This chain links TRBV7-8 with TRBJ1-4; maybe TRBD1 (5 bases). The CDR3 has 15 residues. V lost 6 bases to trimming and J lost 10 bases, with 21 bases between them. Germline CDR1 SGHVS, CDR2 FQNEAQ. CDR3 bases: TGTGCCAGCAGACCAGGCGGCCAGGGTATCGGAAAACTGTTTTTT. Translated, it gives CASRPGGQGIGKLFF.

This chain uses TRBV30 with TRBJ2-6; D gene ambiguous. Germline loops: CDR1 GTSNPN, CDR2 SVGIG (reference sequence). The CDR3 totals 13 residues. Trimming removed 0 bases from V and 3 bases from J, with 3 bases in between. The CDR3 bases are TGTGCCTGGAGTGTACATGGGGCCAACGTCCTGACTTTC. Translation: CAWSVHGANVLTF.

V and J are TRBV27 and TRBJ2-1; possibly TRBD1 for D (6 bases). This CDR3 has 14 residues. Trimming stripped 4 bases from V and 4 bases from J, with 11 bases between. Germline-derived CDR1 and CDR2 are MNHEY and SMNVEV (reference sequence). The CDR3 reads CASSYTGRYNEQFF. CDR3 DNA sequence: TGTGCCAGCAGTTACACAGGGAGATACAATGAGCAGTTCTTC.

V gene TRBV7-2 combines with J gene TRBJ2-5; no clear D gene. CDR1 is SGHTA, CDR2 FQGNSA, per germline. The ends were cut back, 3 bases at V and 4 bases at J, with 15 bases in the middle. The CDR3 is 15 amino acids. DNA for the CDR3: TGTGCCAGCAGCTTTAATCGTGTGCCCGGAGAGACCCAGTACTTC. The encoded protein is CASSFNRVPGETQYF.

The chain recombines TRBV7-8 with TRBJ2-7; 7 positions agree with TRBD2. CDR1 and CDR2 from the germline V gene are SGHVS and FQNEAQ. J lost 3 bases, V lost 0 bases, and 5 bases had no gene match. The CDR3 sequence is 15 residues long. CDR3 coding DNA: TGTGCCAGCAGCTTAGCATGGCTAGCGGTCTACGAGCAGTACTTC. It translates to CASSLAWLAVYEQYF.

This clone has only one observation. The DNA for the CDR3 is TGTGCCAGCAGTGAAGTAGGAGGTGGGGCCAAAAACATTCAGTACTTC. It is translated as CASSEVGGGAKNIQYF. This chain links TRBV25-1 with TRBJ2-4, with TRBD2 as a possible D gene (5 bases). In germline, CDR1 is MGHDK, CDR2 SYGVNS. With 2 bases removed from V and 1 base from J, the gap between germline ends came to 12 bases. The CDR3 has 16 amino acids.

This clone turned up a few times. The V and J genes are TRBV9 and TRBJ2-2; D is perhaps TRBD1 (5 bases). V lost 4 bases, J lost 5 bases, and 12 bases lay in between. Germline CDR1 is SGDLS and CDR2 is YYNGEE. The CDR3 length is 14 residues. DNA for the CDR3: TGTGCCAGCAGCATACGACAGAAAACCGGGGAGCTGTTTTTT. It translates to CASSIRQKTGELFF.

This chain joins TRBV6-2 or TRBV6-3 and TRBJ1-2; 9 bases map to TRBD1. The J segment lost 5 bases and the V segment lost 5 bases, leaving 6 bases of the junction unmatched. The CDR3 covers 14 residues. The germline V gene has CDR1 MNHEY and CDR2 SVGEGT. DNA for the CDR3: TGTGCCAGCAGTCCCGGGACAGGGACGTATGGCTACACCTTC. Amino acid sequence: CASSPGTGTYGYTF.

The chain carries TRBV3-1 (or the pseudogene TRBV3-2) and TRBJ1-2; TRBD1 matches at 10 bases. The CDR3 runs to 13 residues. Trimming removed 4 bases from V and 10 bases from J; junction bases left unmatched: 6. Germline V gives CDR1 LGHDT, CDR2 YNNKEL (reference sequence). The chain's CDR3 is CASSRGDRGLYTF. The DNA of the CDR3 is TGTGCCAGCAGCCGAGGGGACAGGGGCCTCTACACCTTC.

In this sample, this clone turned up once. The chain joins TRBV7-2 to TRBJ1-1; possible D gene TRBD1, 5 bases. Germline V CDR1 and CDR2: SGHTA, FQGNSA. Trimming cost V 1 base and J 5 bases, with 14 bases left between them. The CDR3 covers 15 residues. The CDR3 sequence: CASSLEVFRDTEAFF. DNA for the CDR3: TGTGCCAGCAGCTTAGAGGTCTTCAGGGATACTGAAGCTTTCTTT.

This clone was recorded only once. The chain recombines TRBV18 with TRBJ1-2; 7 nucleotides agree with TRBD1. V gave up 5 bases and J gave up 3 bases; unmatched junction bases: 6. Germline V lookup: CDR1 KGHSH, CDR2 LQKENI. The length of the CDR3 is 14 residues. The CDR3 bases are TGTGCCAGCTCATCAACCCAGGGGGACTATGGCTACACCTTC. Its protein is CASSSTQGDYGYTF. Combining the CDR3 with reference TRBV18 and TRBJ1-2 gives the whole variable domain NAGVMQNPRHLVRRRGQEARLRCSPMKGHSHVYWYRQLPEEGLKFMVYLQKENIIDESGMPKERFSAEFPKEGPSILRIQQVVRGDSAAYFCASSSTQGDYGYTFGSGTRLTVV.

The chain carries TRBV5-5 and TRBJ2-5; 8 positions match TRBD2. CDR3 length: 15 amino acids. V was pared by 0 bases and J by 5 bases, with 6 bases of the junction left unmatched. Germline CDR1 SGHKS, CDR2 YYEKEE (reference sequence). The CDR3 coding sequence is TGTGCCAGCAGCTTGGAAGGACTAGCTGTCGAGACCCAGTACTTC. Translation gives CASSLEGLAVETQYF. Together with reference TRBV5-5 and TRBJ2-5, the CDR3 gives the full variable domain: DAGVTQSPTHLIKTRGQQVTLRCSPISGHKSVSWYQQVLGQGPQFIFQYYEKEERGRGNFPDRFSARQFPNYSSELNVNALLLGDSALYLCASSLEGLAVETQYFGPGTRLLVL.

This chain joins TRBV7-9 and TRBJ2-5, with 8 positions matching TRBD2. Germline V gene data show CDR1 as SEHNR and CDR2 as FQNEAQ (reference sequence). The V gene end was trimmed by 4 bases and the J gene end by 5 bases; junction bases not matched to a gene: 12. CDR3 length equals 16 residues. This chain's CDR3 is CASSWPGLESGETQYF. For the CDR3, the DNA is TGTGCCAGCAGCTGGCCGGGACTAGAGAGCGGGGAGACCCAGTACTTC.

There are a few counts of this clone. This chain connects TRBV5-1 to TRBJ2-1; 10 bases match TRBD2. Germline assignment: CDR1 SGHRS and CDR2 YFSETQ. After removal of 0 bases from V and 9 bases from J, the junction contained 6 bases not matched to a gene. The CDR3 consists of 15 residues. The CDR3 reads CASSLEASGGFEQFF. The CDR3 nucleotides read TGCGCCAGCAGCTTGGAGGCTAGCGGGGGATTTGAGCAGTTCTTC.

This clone was recorded once. The gene calls are TRBV5-4 and TRBJ2-1, with TRBD2 identical over 12 bases. Losses at the gene ends were 3 bases for V and 6 bases for J; bases not matched to a gene: 4. The CDR3 consists of 15 residues. CDR1 and CDR2 from the germline V gene are SGHNT and YYREEE (reference sequence). CDR3 bases: TGTGCCAGCAGCTCTCCTAGCGGGAGGGCCAATGAGCAGTTCTTC. It codes for CASSSPSGRANEQFF.

This chain uses TRBV5-1 with TRBJ2-3, with D hard to call. Germline lookup yields CDR1 SGHRS and CDR2 YFSETQ. The CDR3 runs 13 residues. Trimming took 0 bases from V and 5 from J, leaving 7 bases between them. CDR3 in amino acids: CASSLVAEDTQYF. The CDR3 coding sequence is TGCGCCAGCAGCTTGGTGGCAGAAGATACGCAGTATTTT.

In its sample, this clone was seen a few times. J is TRBJ1-4 and V is TRBV7-9; 8 bases agree with TRBD1. Germline V gene sequence: CDR1 SEHNR, CDR2 FQNEAQ (reference sequence). This CDR3 has 14 residues. V was clipped by 3 bases and J by 4 bases; unmatched bases: 1. The CDR3 region has the DNA TGTGCCAGCAGCTTCGGACAGGGTAATGAAAAACTGTTTTTT. Its translation: CASSFGQGNEKLFF. The full variable domain, in which reference TRBV7-9 and TRBJ1-4 provide the parts outside the CDR3, is DTGVSQNPRHKITKRGQNVTFRCDPISEHNRLYWYRQTLGQGPEFLTYFQNEAQLEKSRLLSDRFSAERPKGSFSTLEIQRTEQGDSAMYLCASSFGQGNEKLFFGSGTQLSVL.

The chain has TRBV5-1 and TRBJ2-1, with 10 bases lining up with TRBD2. From germline, CDR1 is SGHRS and CDR2 YFSETQ. V gave up 4 bases and J gave up 7 bases; unmatched junction bases: 11. This CDR3 region has 16 residues. CDR3 loop: CASSPRSGGAWNEQFF. The CDR3, as DNA: TGCGCCAGCAGCCCACGAAGCGGGGGGGCTTGGAATGAGCAGTTCTTC.

This clone turned up a few times. V and J are TRBV19 and TRBJ2-3; 7 bases are shared with TRBD2. Germline V CDR1 and CDR2: LNHDA, SQIVND (reference sequence). The V segment lost 5 bases and the J segment 2 bases; nucleotides outside the gene matches: 4. The CDR3 is made up of 14 amino acids. CDR3 protein: CASSEGGNTDTQYF. The CDR3 nucleotides are TGTGCCAGTAGTGAGGGAGGGAACACAGATACGCAGTATTTT.

This clone was picked up one time. The chain carries TRBV6-1 and TRBJ2-7; TRBD2 might be the D (7 bases). The V end was cut by 2 bases, the J end by 7 bases, with 21 bases between. Germline V gene sequence: CDR1 MNHNS, CDR2 SASEGT. The CDR3 has 16 residues. The CDR3: CASSEYGWDTGGEQYF. Here the CDR3 DNA reads TGTGCCAGCAGTGAATACGGTTGGGACACCGGGGGGGAGCAGTACTTC.

The V gene is TRBV11-2, the J gene TRBJ2-7; perhaps TRBD1 as D (5 bases). V lost 1 base to trimming and J lost 0 bases, with 10 bases between them. CDR1 and CDR2 from the germline V gene are SGHAT and FQNNGV. The CDR3 runs to 15 residues. This CDR3 is CASSLVQGSSYEQYF. CDR3 DNA sequence: TGTGCCAGCAGCTTAGTCCAGGGATCCTCCTACGAGCAGTACTTC. Together with reference TRBV11-2 and TRBJ2-7, the CDR3 gives the full variable domain: EAGVAQSPRYKIIEKRQSVAFWCNPISGHATLYWYQQILGQGPKLLIQFQNNGVVDDSQLPKDRFSAERLKGVDSTLKIQPAKLEDSAVYLCASSLVQGSSYEQYFGPGTRLTVT.

V gene TRBV12-5 combines with J gene TRBJ1-6; TRBD1 might be the D (6 bases). CDR3 length: 17 amino acids. V lost 8 bases and J 6 bases, leaving 23 bases between the germline ends. CDR1 and CDR2 (germline): LGHNT, FRNRAP. DNA for the CDR3: TGTGCTAGTCCACCCCCAGGGGAATGGGATTTTAATTCACCCCTCCACTTT. Amino acid sequence: CASPPPGEWDFNSPLHF.

J is TRBJ2-7 and V is TRBV5-4; 12 bases align to TRBD2. Germline V gene data show CDR1 as SGHNT and CDR2 as YYREEE (reference sequence). J lost 0 bases, V lost 2 bases, and 15 bases had no gene match. The CDR3 has 20 residues. The CDR3 DNA follows: TGTGCCAGCAGCTTCGCCGGACTAGCGGGAAAGTGGGGTAGCTCCTACGAGCAGTACTTC. Protein product: CASSFAGLAGKWGSSYEQYF.

The genes are TRBV18 and TRBJ2-1; TRBD2 might be the D (5 bases). Trimming removed 4 bases at V and 6 bases at J, with 13 bases between. This CDR3 has 14 residues. Germline V lookup: CDR1 KGHSH, CDR2 LQKENI. In nucleotides, the CDR3 is TGTGCCAGCTCACAGGGCGGGCGGTTCAATGAGCAGTTCTTC. It specifies CASSQGGRFNEQFF.

The chain employs TRBV27 and TRBJ1-4, with TRBD1 as a possible D gene (6 bases). Germline CDR1 MNHEY, CDR2 SMNVEV (reference sequence). V lost 6 bases and J lost 7, with 21 bases in between. The CDR3 loop spans 16 amino acids. The CDR3 nucleotides are TGTGCCAGCAGGTCCCCAGGGAGGGGGGCAGGTGAAAAACTGTTTTTT. Protein product: CASRSPGRGAGEKLFF.

The chain employs TRBV7-6 and TRBJ1-2, with TRBD1 as a possible D gene (5 bases). The CDR3 consists of 15 residues. Germline CDR1 and CDR2: SGHVS and FNYEAQ. The ends were cut back, 5 bases at V and 8 bases at J, with 21 bases in the middle. The CDR3 loop reads CASSREAGNIRGYTF. CDR3 sequence (DNA): TGTGCCAGCAGCAGAGAGGCAGGGAATATTCGGGGCTACACCTTC.

The chain is built from TRBV14 and TRBJ1-2, with 7 bases matching TRBD1. The germline CDR1 and CDR2 sequences are SGHDN and FVKESK. V was pared by 0 bases and J by 7 bases, with 5 bases of the junction left unmatched. The CDR3 has 14 amino acids. CDR3 bases: TGTGCCAGCAGCCAAGATAGGACAGGTGGTGGCTACACCTTC. Residues: CASSQDRTGGGYTF. Supplemented by reference TRBV14 and TRBJ1-2, the full variable domain reads EAGVTQFPSHSVIEKGQTVTLRCDPISGHDNLYWYRRVMGKEIKFLLHFVKESKQDESGMPNNRFLAERTGGTYSTLKVQPAELEDSGVYFCASSQDRTGGGYTFGSGTRLTVV.

This clone has only a few counts. The genes are TRBV5-6 and TRBJ2-7, with 9 positions matching TRBD1. Germline CDR1 reads SGHDT; CDR2 reads YYEEEE. V lost 0 bases, J lost 7 bases, and 11 bases stayed unmatched. The CDR3 covers 16 residues. The chain's CDR3 is CASSLGLGQGPIEQYF. DNA for the CDR3: TGTGCCAGCAGCTTGGGCCTGGGACAGGGCCCGATAGAGCAGTACTTC.